Presented here are 11 T cell receptor beta chains from one specimen sequenced in a study of shared clonotypes between healthy human individuals (dated by TCRdb to 2020 to 2022). Receptors were amplified or captured by the immunoSEQ multiplex PCR assay. Entries here come from immuneACCESS through TCRdb and include only in-frame sequences with V and J called. Some clones fail to appear in such tables; in the studies checked, an unresolved V gene covers under half of the shortfall, and the cause of the remainder is unknown. The sample records 2,500,000 or so clones, around 92% of which are singletons. Together, the top ten hold approximately 0.4% of the sample. Sample: naive CD4+ T cells from PBMCs. The cell subset or site tag for this specimen amounts to: CD45RA+ positively selected. These receptors all come from a man between 18 and 29 years old in good health. Some clones in this sample may be carry-over from other donors' samples.

The genes are TRBV19 and TRBJ1-2, with 7 nucleotides matching TRBD1. V lost 7 bases and J lost 2; bases outside the gene matches: 10. Germline CDR1 reads LNHDA; CDR2 reads SQIVND (reference sequence). The CDR3 has 15 amino acids. The CDR3: CASIRRAGGNYGYTF. For the CDR3, the DNA is TGTGCCAGTATCCGACGGGCAGGGGGGAACTATGGCTACACCTTC.

The chain recombines TRBV30 with TRBJ1-4; maybe TRBD1 (5 bases). In germline, CDR1 is GTSNPN, CDR2 SVGIG (reference sequence). The germline V and J ends were trimmed by 2 bases and 7 bases, with 26 bases remaining between them. This CDR3 contains 18 residues. CDR3 loop: CAWSRVFVRGKESEKLFF. The CDR3, as DNA: TGTGCCTGGAGTCGGGTATTCGTGCGGGGGAAGGAGAGTGAAAAACTGTTTTTT.

V is TRBV10-3 and J is TRBJ1-1, with 7 bases matching TRBD1. Trimming removed 5 bases from V and 4 bases from J; junction bases left unmatched: 4. The CDR3 consists of 13 residues. Germline CDR1 and CDR2: ENHRY and SYGVKD. CDR3 nucleotide sequence: TGTGCCATCAGTAACAGGGGAGGCACTGAAGCTTTCTTT. The encoded protein is CAISNRGGTEAFF.

Turning to this clone: Other DNA sequences from this sample encode an identical CDR3 as well. V and J are TRBV5-1 and TRBJ2-7; 9 bases align to TRBD2. Per germline, CDR1 SGHRS and CDR2 YFSETQ. The CDR3 extends over 15 amino acids. The V and J ends lost 2 bases and 7 bases, in that order; junction bases with no gene match: 10. CDR3: CASSFLAGGPGEQYF. The CDR3 coding sequence is TGCGCCAGCAGCTTCCTTGCGGGAGGGCCTGGAGAGCAGTACTTC.

The chain is built from TRBV6-5 and TRBJ2-5; D may correspond to TRBD1 or TRBD2 (5 bases each). CDR3 length: 13 residues. The germline V gene encodes CDR1 MNHEY and CDR2 SVGAGI. Trimming left V 6 bases short and J 2 bases short, with 10 bases between. The CDR3 loop is CASSPGRQETQYF. The CDR3 coding sequence is TGTGCCAGCAGCCCGGGACGACAAGAGACCCAGTACTTC.

The chain employs TRBV15 and TRBJ2-2, with a weak D call TRBD2 (5 bases). The CDR3 is 15 amino acids. The germline CDR1 and CDR2 sequences are LNHNV and YYDKDF (reference sequence). V gave up 0 bases and J gave up 4 bases, with 9 bases separating them. CDR3 nucleotide sequence: TGTGCCACCAGCAGAGACCCGGAGGCCACCGGGGAGCTGTTTTTT. Translation: CATSRDPEATGELFF.

The chain links TRBV11-2 to TRBJ1-4; 8 bases are shared with TRBD1. Germline CDR1 and CDR2: SGHAT and FQNNGV. V trimming: 5 bases; J trimming: 6 bases; junction bases outside the gene matches: 8. This CDR3 is 15 amino acids long. This CDR3 is CASSHTDRDHEKLFF. CDR3 nucleotides: TGTGCCAGCAGCCACACGGACAGGGACCATGAAAAACTGTTTTTT.

The gene calls are TRBV11-1 and TRBJ2-7; the D gene is possibly TRBD1 (6 bases). The CDR3 is 13 residues long. In germline, CDR1 is SGHAT, CDR2 FQDESV (reference sequence). The V end lost 8 bases, the J end lost 4 bases, and 15 bases lay between the germline ends. The CDR3: CASGHREVYEQYF. The DNA of the CDR3 is TGTGCCAGCGGACACAGGGAAGTGTACGAGCAGTACTTC.

The chain uses TRBV27 and TRBJ2-5; D is ambiguous. The CDR3 has 16 residues. Trimming cost V 2 bases and J 5 bases, with 18 bases left between them. Germline V gene lookup returns CDR1 MNHEY and CDR2 SMNVEV (reference sequence). Written as DNA, the CDR3 is TGTGCCAGCAGTTTAGGGCGGCTTTCTAAGGTGGAGACCCAGTACTTC. Translated: CASSLGRLSKVETQYF.

The J gene is TRBJ2-1, the V gene TRBV2; D is undetermined. In germline, CDR1 is SNHLY, CDR2 FYNNEI. The CDR3 is 11 residues long. V was pared by 6 bases and J by 9 bases, with 9 bases between. In DNA form, the CDR3 reads TGTGCCAGCAGAGAGCGCGGTGAGCAGTTCTTC. This gives the protein CASRERGEQFF.

V usage is TRBV30 and J usage is TRBJ2-3; D tentatively reads TRBD1 or TRBD2 (5 bases each). Germline values: CDR1 GTSNPN, CDR2 SVGIG (reference sequence). Trimming left V 4 bases short and J 2 bases short, with 10 bases between. The CDR3 sequence is 13 residues long. CDR3 sequence (DNA): TGTGCCTGGAATCGGGGCATCACAGATACGCAGTATTTT. This encodes CAWNRGITDTQYF.